This entry concerns a single TCR beta chain. The antigen remains unidentified. CD45RO-negative, CCR7-selected cells formed the naive CD8 fraction, which excluded terminally differentiated effector memory CD45RA+ cells. This entry belongs to a study of shared clonotypes between healthy human individuals. Study findings and constraints: Sharing of clonotypes among donors was expected to vary with sequencing depth.

Researchers ran the assay at a deep level. TCRdb keeps only in-frame clones here, not all; method: immunoSEQ multiplex PCR. The sample consists of roughly 2.1 million clones, more than 85% of them appearing once. Per germline, CDR1 SGHVS and CDR2 FQNEAQ. The CDR3 loop spans 15 amino acids. J gave up 3 bases and V 2 bases, and 4 bases lay outside the gene matches. This chain connects TRBV7-8 to TRBJ2-7; 10 bases map to TRBD1. Sequenced: naive CD8+ T cells from PBMCs. The clonotype was recovered from a man aged 18 to 29 in good health. Some clones in this sample may be carry-over from other donors' samples. The CDR3 protein is CASSLTGTGVYEQYF. CDR3 nucleotides: TGTGCCAGCAGCTTAACCGGGACAGGGGTCTACGAGCAGTACTTC.